This T cell receptor beta chain appears in the sequencing data of a study of blood T cell repertoires in COVID-19. Study context: Researchers got acute and convalescent COVID-19 samples from the United States, Italy and Spain. Sample material is recorded as cDNA or gDNA derived from T cells, B-cell-depleted T cells, or PBMCs.

Original methodology: From reference gene primer amplification, estimates of nucleated cell counts were derived. Generated by immunoSEQ multiplex PCR, the TCRdb table keeps only in-frame clones and is missing some. The V and J calls and clone size come from that table; D and trimming were worked out from the DNA. Counted here are about 110,000 clones, 71% occurring once; the ten biggest clones make up about 1.8%. The specimen was peripheral blood. The TCR sequence derives from a woman aged 35 to 49 with acute or convalescent COVID-19.

The CDR3: CASSLPTGGRDTQYF. CDR3 DNA sequence: TGTGCCAGCAGCTTGCCGACAGGGGGCAGAGATACGCAGTATTTT. The gene calls are TRBV5-4 and TRBJ2-3; 10 bases match TRBD1. CDR1 and CDR2 (germline): SGHNT, YYREEE (reference sequence). V gave up 1 base and J gave up 5 bases; unmatched junction bases: 4. The CDR3 extends over 15 amino acids.